This T cell receptor (beta chain) was found in a study of T-cell memory formation after mild COVID-19. As for the study in general: Clusters were largely donor specific. Notes on the study in general: From day 15 to 85, contracting clones were balanced between CD4 and CD8, whereas later expanders leaned toward CD4+. CD4+ contracting clones were found mainly in CM and EM, and CD8+ ones in EMRA.

UMIs and sample barcodes were carried by the TCR alpha and TCR beta cDNA libraries that 5'RACE produced using constant-segment primers. TCRdb reprocessed the 5' RACE reads via MiXCR and lists one record per CDR3 protein. The data contain over 150,000 distinct CDR3 sequences, about a fifth of them singletons. V shed 5 bases and J shed 5 bases, with 9 bases lying between them. The CDR3 sequence is 13 residues long. Germline V CDR1 and CDR2: SGHVS, FQNEAQ. On this clonotype: Its antigen is unidentified.

V is TRBV7-8 and J is TRBJ2-2; no clear D gene. The specimen was PBMCs or a T cell subset sorted from them (not recorded which). The source of this sequence is an adult woman who had mild COVID-19 (a few samples of this study predate the infection). Cell type and time point are not known. CDR3 coding DNA: TGTGCCAGCAGCCCGTGGGAAACCGGGGAGCTGTTTTTT. Translating gives CASSPWETGELFF.